Below, 21 T cell receptor beta chains from the same sample are listed, as sequenced in a study of shared clonotypes between healthy human individuals. Repertoires were generated with immunoSEQ multiplex PCR, while TCRdb's copy carries only in-frame clones and drops some. Of about 530,000 clones in the sample, nearly 80% were seen once. Material for sequencing was PBMCs. All receptors come from a woman aged 40 to 55 in good health. Some clones in this sample may be carry-over from other donors' samples.

The chain recombines TRBV7-9 with TRBJ1-2; weak D call: TRBD1 (5 bases). Trimming removed 3 bases at V and 5 bases at J, with 13 bases between. Germline CDR1 reads SEHNR; CDR2 reads FQNEAQ (reference sequence). The CDR3 is 14 amino acids. CDR3 residues: CASSFLQEEYGYTF. In DNA form, the CDR3 reads TGTGCCAGCAGCTTTTTACAGGAGGAATATGGCTACACCTTC.

This clone was picked up a small number of times. The DNA for the CDR3 is TGTGCCAGTGGGACTAGAGGAGACATGATGCAGTTCTTC. It yields the protein CASGTRGDMMQFF. This chain joins TRBV7-3 and TRBJ2-1; 8 bases match TRBD2. With V trimmed by 9 bases and J by 12 bases, 13 bases remained unmatched. The CDR3 has 13 residues. Germline V lookup: CDR1 SGHTA, CDR2 FQGTGA.

V is TRBV2 and J is TRBJ1-1; D is uncertain. The CDR3 has 13 amino acids. V lost 4 bases, J lost 0 bases, and 6 bases lay in between. CDR1 SNHLY and CDR2 FYNNEI come from the germline V gene. The chain's CDR3 is CASSVSMNTEAFF. CDR3 coding DNA: TGTGCCAGCAGTGTGTCCATGAACACTGAAGCTTTCTTT. Combining the CDR3 with reference TRBV2 and TRBJ1-1 gives the whole variable domain EPEVTQTPSHQVTQMGQEVILRCVPISNHLYFYWYRQILGQKVEFLVSFYNNEISEKSEIFDDQFSVERPDGSNFTLKIRSTKLEDSAMYFCASSVSMNTEAFFGQGTRLTVV.

The chain carries TRBV19 and TRBJ1-1, with a tentative D call TRBD1 (6 bases). This CDR3 has 16 amino acids. The V end was cut by 5 bases, the J end by 0 bases, with 16 bases between. Germline values: CDR1 LNHDA, CDR2 SQIVND (reference sequence). CDR3 bases: TGTGCCAGTAGTCCGCGGGGGGGCTGGATGAACACTGAAGCTTTCTTT. Translation: CASSPRGGWMNTEAFF.

The chain uses TRBV28 and TRBJ1-2, with 9 bases identical to TRBD1. The V segment lost 6 bases and the J segment 5 bases; nucleotides outside the gene matches: 7. This CDR3 has 14 residues. Looked up from germline, CDR1 is MDHEN and CDR2 is SYDVKM. CDR3 amino acids: CASSSGTGIYGYTF. DNA of the CDR3: TGTGCCAGCAGCTCCGGGACAGGGATATATGGCTACACCTTC.

V gene TRBV4-1 combines with J gene TRBJ2-2; possibly TRBD1 or TRBD2 for D (6 bases each). The CDR3 is made up of 16 amino acids. The germline V gene has CDR1 MGHRA and CDR2 YSYEKL. V was clipped by 0 bases and J by 7 bases, with 15 bases between them. The CDR3 reads CASSQDQPGAGGELFF. CDR3 in DNA: TGCGCCAGCAGCCAAGATCAGCCGGGGGCCGGCGGGGAGCTGTTTTTT.

The V and J genes are TRBV9 and TRBJ1-4, with TRBD1 identical over 8 bases. The CDR3 spans 18 residues. Per germline, CDR1 SGDLS and CDR2 YYNGEE. V was pared by 4 bases and J by 1 base, with 12 bases of the junction left unmatched. CDR3 DNA: TGTGCCAGCAGCCCCAGACAGGACAGGGTAGGAACTAATGAAAAACTGTTTTTT. Residues: CASSPRQDRVGTNEKLFF.

This clone was found once. The V call is TRBV27, the J call TRBJ2-1, with 8 bases identical to TRBD1. This CDR3 spans 14 amino acids. The V gene's germline CDR1 is MNHEY and CDR2 SMNVEV (reference sequence). Losses at the gene ends were 6 bases for V and 4 bases for J; bases not matched to a gene: 5. CDR3 in amino acids: CASRGTGAYNEQFF. CDR3 nucleotides: TGTGCCAGCAGGGGGACAGGAGCATACAATGAGCAGTTCTTC.

This clone was picked up one time. The gene calls are TRBV7-9 and TRBJ2-1, with D perhaps matching TRBD1 or TRBD2 (5 bases each). The V gene lost 1 base and the J gene lost 7 bases, with 14 bases spanning the gap. CDR1 and CDR2 from the germline V gene are SEHNR and FQNEAQ (reference sequence). The CDR3 totals 15 residues. CDR3 region: CASSLDGGRANEQFF. CDR3 nucleotides: TGTGCCAGCAGCTTAGATGGGGGACGGGCTAATGAGCAGTTCTTC.

The genes are TRBV10-3 and TRBJ1-5; no clear D. Trimming pared 0 bases from V and 10 bases from J, leaving 7 bases between. The CDR3 spans 12 residues. From germline, CDR1 is ENHRY and CDR2 SYGVKD. The CDR3 reads CAISESNLPQHF. DNA of the CDR3: TGTGCCATCAGTGAGTCAAATTTACCCCAGCATTTT.

This clone has only a few counts. The chain combines TRBV20-1 with TRBJ1-1; D is unclear. This CDR3 has 11 amino acids. Looked up from germline, CDR1 is DFQATT and CDR2 is SNEGSKA (reference sequence). Trimming cost V 0 bases and J 7 bases, with 6 bases left between them. CDR3 region: CSARDGIEAFF. The CDR3 DNA sequence: TGCAGTGCTAGAGATGGGATTGAAGCTTTCTTT.

The rearrangement joins TRBV30 to TRBJ2-7; tentative D call: TRBD2 (6 bases). Trimming pared 0 bases from V and 6 bases from J, leaving 15 bases between. Per the germline V gene, CDR1 is GTSNPN and CDR2 is SVGIG (reference sequence). The CDR3 totals 14 residues. CDR3 nucleotides: TGTGCCTGGAGTGTTGGGGGGTCTTTAGGCGAGCAGTACTTC. Translation gives CAWSVGGSLGEQYF. Using reference TRBV30 and TRBJ2-7 for the parts outside the CDR3, the full variable domain is SQTIHQWPATLVQPVGSPLSLECTVEGTSNPNLYWYRQAAGRGLQLLFYSVGIGQISSEVPQNLSASRPQDRQFILSSKKLLLSDSGFYLCAWSVGGSLGEQYFGPGTRLTVT.

The chain recombines TRBV18 with TRBJ2-1; no reliable D call. The CDR3 is made up of 15 amino acids. Germline assignment: CDR1 KGHSH and CDR2 LQKENI. V lost 5 bases and J lost 6, with 17 bases in between. The CDR3 coding sequence is TGTGCCAGCTCATCTATTAGGGCGCTCCTCAATGAGCAGTTCTTC. Protein product: CASSSIRALLNEQFF.

The V and J genes are TRBV2 and TRBJ1-2, with D perhaps matching TRBD1 (6 bases). CDR3 size: 16 residues. From germline, CDR1 is SNHLY and CDR2 FYNNEI. Trimming took 5 bases from V and 7 from J, leaving 23 bases between them. The CDR3 reads CASSRTGYTGLFGYTF. CDR3 DNA sequence: TGTGCCAGCAGTCGTACAGGGTACACCGGTTTGTTTGGCTACACCTTC.

The chain employs TRBV11-3 and TRBJ2-7, with 7 bases lining up with TRBD1. From germline, CDR1 is SGHNT and CDR2 YENEEA. The CDR3 length is 17 residues. V trimming: 5 bases; J trimming: 5 bases; junction bases outside the gene matches: 18. In DNA form, the CDR3 reads TGTGCCAGCAGCAGAAGACAGGGAGTCATGGGGGCAGACGAGCAGTACTTC. It translates to CASSRRQGVMGADEQYF.

The chain has TRBV28 and TRBJ1-2; possibly TRBD1 for D (5 bases). Germline loops: CDR1 MDHEN, CDR2 SYDVKM. The CDR3 loop spans 16 amino acids. Between the trimmed V and J ends, which lost 3 bases and 2 bases, there was a span of 16 bases. CDR3 sequence (DNA): TGTGCCAGCAGTTTCCCTACGGGACGGAAAAACTATGGCTACACCTTC. This translates into CASSFPTGRKNYGYTF.

The V gene is TRBV5-1, the J gene TRBJ2-5, with D possibly TRBD1 on 5 matching bases. V was cut by 4 bases and J by 5 bases, with 12 bases left in between. The V gene's germline CDR1 is SGHRS and CDR2 YFSETQ. The CDR3 extends over 13 amino acids. Here the CDR3 DNA reads TGCGCCAGCAGCCCTCGACAGAGGGAGACCCAGTACTTC. Amino acids: CASSPRQRETQYF.

As DNA, the CDR3 is TGTGCCAGCAGCTTAGATCGTCGGACTAGGGTGGATACGCAGTATTTT. Residues: CASSLDRRTRVDTQYF. The chain uses TRBV11-2 and TRBJ2-3, with 7 positions matching TRBD2. V lost 0 bases to trimming and J lost 6 bases; unmatched junction nucleotides: 9. Germline loops: CDR1 SGHAT, CDR2 FQNNGV. The CDR3 runs to 16 residues.

A word on this clone: Additional DNA sequences in this sample encode the identical CDR3. The rearrangement uses TRBV11-3 and TRBJ2-1; D remains unclear. CDR1 is SGHNT, CDR2 YENEEA, per germline. CDR3 length equals 14 residues. Trimming left V 3 bases short and J 1 base short, with 7 bases between. The CDR3: CASSLAGSYNEQFF. For the CDR3, the DNA is TGTGCCAGCAGCTTGGCTGGATCCTACAATGAGCAGTTCTTC. Filled out from reference TRBV11-3 and TRBJ2-1, the complete variable domain reads EAGVVQSPRYKIIEKKQPVAFWCNPISGHNTLYWYLQNLGQGPELLIRYENEEAVDDSQLPKDRFSAERLKGVDSTLKIQPAELGDSAVYLCASSLAGSYNEQFFGPGTRLTVL.

This clone was found a few times. V usage is TRBV2 and J usage is TRBJ2-5, with 12 bases fitting TRBD1. This CDR3 is 15 amino acids long. Germline V gene sequence: CDR1 SNHLY, CDR2 FYNNEI. V shed 10 bases, J shed 6 bases, and the junction held 12 bases outside the gene matches. The CDR3 here is CATCPGTGGGQTQYF. CDR3 DNA sequence: TGTGCCACCTGTCCCGGGACAGGGGGCGGTCAGACCCAGTACTTC.

This clone was seen at least ten times. Other DNA sequences from this sample encode an identical CDR3 as well. The rearrangement links TRBV2 to TRBJ2-2, with a weak D call TRBD2 (6 bases). The germline V gene has CDR1 SNHLY and CDR2 FYNNEI. V gave up 6 bases and J gave up 0 bases, with 14 bases separating them. This CDR3 spans 16 amino acids. The CDR3 spells CASSHGAGTNTGELFF. The CDR3 nucleotides are TGTGCCAGCAGCCACGGGGCGGGAACGAACACCGGGGAGCTGTTTTTT.